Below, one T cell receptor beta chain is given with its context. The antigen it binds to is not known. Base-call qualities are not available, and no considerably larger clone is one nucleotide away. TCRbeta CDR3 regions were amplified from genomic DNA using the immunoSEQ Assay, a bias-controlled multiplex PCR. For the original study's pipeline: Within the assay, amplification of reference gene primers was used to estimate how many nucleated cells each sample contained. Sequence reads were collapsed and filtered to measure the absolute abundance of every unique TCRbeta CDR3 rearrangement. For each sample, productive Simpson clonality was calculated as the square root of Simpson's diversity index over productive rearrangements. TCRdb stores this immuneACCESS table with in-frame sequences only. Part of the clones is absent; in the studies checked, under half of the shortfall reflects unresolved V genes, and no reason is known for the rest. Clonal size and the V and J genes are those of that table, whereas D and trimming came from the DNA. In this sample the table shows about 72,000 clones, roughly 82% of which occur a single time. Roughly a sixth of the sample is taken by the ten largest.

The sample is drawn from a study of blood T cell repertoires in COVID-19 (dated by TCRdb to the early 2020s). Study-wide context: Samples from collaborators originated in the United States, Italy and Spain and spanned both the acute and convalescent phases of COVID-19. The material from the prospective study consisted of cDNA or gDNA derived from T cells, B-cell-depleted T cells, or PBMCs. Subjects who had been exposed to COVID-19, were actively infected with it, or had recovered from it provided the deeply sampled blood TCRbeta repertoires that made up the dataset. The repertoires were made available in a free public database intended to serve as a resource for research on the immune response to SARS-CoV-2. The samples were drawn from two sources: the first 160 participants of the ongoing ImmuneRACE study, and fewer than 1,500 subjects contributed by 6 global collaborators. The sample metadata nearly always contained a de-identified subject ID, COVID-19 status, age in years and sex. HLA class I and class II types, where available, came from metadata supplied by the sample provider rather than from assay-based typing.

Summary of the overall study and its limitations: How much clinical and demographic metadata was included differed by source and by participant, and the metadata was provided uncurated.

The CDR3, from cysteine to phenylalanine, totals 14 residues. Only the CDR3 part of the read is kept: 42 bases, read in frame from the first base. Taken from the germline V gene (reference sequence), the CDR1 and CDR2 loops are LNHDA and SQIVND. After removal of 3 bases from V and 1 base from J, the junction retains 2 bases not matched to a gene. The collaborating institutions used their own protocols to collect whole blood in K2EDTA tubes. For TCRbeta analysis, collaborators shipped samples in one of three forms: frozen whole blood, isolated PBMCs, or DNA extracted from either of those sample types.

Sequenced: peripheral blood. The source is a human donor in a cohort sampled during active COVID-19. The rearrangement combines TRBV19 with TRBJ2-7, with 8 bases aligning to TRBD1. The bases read TGTGCCAGTAGTATCACAGGGGGTTCCTACGAGCAGTACTTC. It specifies CASSITGGSYEQYF.